This TCR beta chain comes out of a study of cytomegalovirus exposure and HLA in healthy donors. Study-wide results and limits: The authors later found HLA-associated TCR beta chains more clonally expanded than equally common others.

The PCR had 60 Vbeta and 13 Jbeta primers. How the authors handled the data: Counted up in a later analysis, unique TCR beta chains came to 60 million to 95 million, with around 9.9 million shared. This table comes from immunoSEQ multiplex PCR, and its TCRdb copy is limited to in-frame clones, with some not included. The D gene and trimming were derived from the DNA, and the V and J assignments and clone size from that table. The sample lists 220,000 or so clones, roughly 70% occurring once. About this clone: Antigen specificity is unknown.

V lost 1 base to trimming and J lost 2 bases, with 10 bases between them. The CDR3 totals 15 residues. Germline V gene data show CDR1 as SGHNT and CDR2 as YYREEE (reference sequence). The clonotype was recovered from a woman under 40 in good health and CMV-seronegative. The sequenced sample was PBMCs. The chain couples TRBV5-4 to TRBJ1-3; D unclear. Here the CDR3 reads CASSLNGVAGNTIYF. CDR3 coding DNA: TGTGCCAGCAGCTTGAACGGGGTAGCTGGAAACACCATATATTTT.